This record covers a single T cell receptor (beta chain). Its antigen is undetermined. This entry comes from a study of shared clonotypes between healthy human individuals. Deep level was the assay's run setting. Only in-frame clones appear in the TCRdb table, and some are missing; sequencing was by immunoSEQ multiplex PCR. The table records some 800,000 clones, roughly 92% of them present only once. Naive CD8 cells lacked CD45RO, underwent positive selection for CCR7 and left out terminally differentiated effector memory CD45RA+ cells. Study outcomes and limitations: Non-shared clonotypes showed lower generation probabilities than clonotypes common to all four donors. Genetic and exposure-history diversity was limited by the small donor number.

From germline, CDR1 is SGHVS and CDR2 FNYEAQ. This CDR3 comprises 17 residues. Between the trimmed V and J ends, which lost 0 bases and 2 bases, there was a span of 15 bases. The J gene is TRBJ2-3, the V gene TRBV7-6; TRBD2 is a possible D gene (6 bases). The sequencing input was naive CD8+ T cells sorted from blood. The TCR comes from a man aged 30 to 39 in good health. This CDR3 reads CASSLAEGTLYTDTQYF. CDR3 bases: TGTGCCAGCAGCTTAGCGGAGGGGACTCTTTACACAGATACGCAGTATTTT.